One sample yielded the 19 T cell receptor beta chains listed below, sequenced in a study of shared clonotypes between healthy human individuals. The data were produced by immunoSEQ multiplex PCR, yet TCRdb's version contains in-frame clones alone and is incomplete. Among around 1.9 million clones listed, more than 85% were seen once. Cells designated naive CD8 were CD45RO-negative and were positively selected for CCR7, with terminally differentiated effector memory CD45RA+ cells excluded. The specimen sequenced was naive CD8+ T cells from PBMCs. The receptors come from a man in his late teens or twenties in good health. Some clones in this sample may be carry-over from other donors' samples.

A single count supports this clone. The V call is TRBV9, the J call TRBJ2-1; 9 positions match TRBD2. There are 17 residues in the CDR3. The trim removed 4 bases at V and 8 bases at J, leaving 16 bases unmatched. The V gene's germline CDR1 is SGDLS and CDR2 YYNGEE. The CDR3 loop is CASSPRWGGLAKDEQFF. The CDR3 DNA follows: TGTGCCAGCAGCCCGCGCTGGGGGGGACTAGCCAAGGATGAGCAGTTCTTC.

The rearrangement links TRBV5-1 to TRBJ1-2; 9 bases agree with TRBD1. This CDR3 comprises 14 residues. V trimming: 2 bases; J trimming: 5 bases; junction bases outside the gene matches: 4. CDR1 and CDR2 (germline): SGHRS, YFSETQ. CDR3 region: CASSFTGGEYGYTF. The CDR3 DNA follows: TGCGCCAGCAGCTTCACAGGGGGCGAGTATGGCTACACCTTC. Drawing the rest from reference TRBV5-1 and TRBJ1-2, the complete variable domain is KAGVTQTPRYLIKTRGQQVTLSCSPISGHRSVSWYQQTPGQGLQFLFEYFSETQRNKGNFPGRFSGRQFSNSRSEMNVSTLELGDSALYLCASSFTGGEYGYTFGSGTRLTVV.

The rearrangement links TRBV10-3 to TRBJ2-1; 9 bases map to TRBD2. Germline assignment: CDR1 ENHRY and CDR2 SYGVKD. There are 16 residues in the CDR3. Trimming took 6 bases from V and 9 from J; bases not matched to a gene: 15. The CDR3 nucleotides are TGTGCCATCAGGGGACCTAGCGGGATGGTCGCAAGTGAGCAGTTCTTC. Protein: CAIRGPSGMVASEQFF.

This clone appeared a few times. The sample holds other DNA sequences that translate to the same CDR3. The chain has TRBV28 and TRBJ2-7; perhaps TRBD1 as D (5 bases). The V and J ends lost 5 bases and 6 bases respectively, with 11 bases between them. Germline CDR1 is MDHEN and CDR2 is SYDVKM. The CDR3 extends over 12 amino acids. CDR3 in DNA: TGTGCCAGCAGTCCCAGGGTTCCCGAGCAGTACTTC. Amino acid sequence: CASSPRVPEQYF.

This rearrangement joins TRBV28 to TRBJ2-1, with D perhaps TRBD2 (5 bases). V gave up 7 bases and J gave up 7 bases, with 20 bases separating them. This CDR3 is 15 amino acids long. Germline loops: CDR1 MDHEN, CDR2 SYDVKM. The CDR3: CASTLSGMGWNEQFF. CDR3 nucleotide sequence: TGTGCCAGCACTCTATCGGGGATGGGGTGGAATGAGCAGTTCTTC.

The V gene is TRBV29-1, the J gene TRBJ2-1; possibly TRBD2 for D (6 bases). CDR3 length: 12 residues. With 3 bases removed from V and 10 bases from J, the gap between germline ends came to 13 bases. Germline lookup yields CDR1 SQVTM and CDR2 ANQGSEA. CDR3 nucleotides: TGCAGCGTTGAGGGACTTAGGAGGGAGCAGTTCTTC. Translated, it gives CSVEGLRREQFF.

The chain's CDR3 is CASSTLLQITGELFF. For the CDR3, the DNA is TGTGCCAGCAGTACTCTTCTCCAGATAACCGGGGAGCTGTTTTTT. The chain combines TRBV28 with TRBJ2-2, with D unclear. The length of the CDR3 is 15 residues. Trimming shortened V by 5 bases and J by 5 bases, and 15 bases separated the two germline ends. The germline gives CDR1 MDHEN, CDR2 SYDVKM. The full variable domain, with the rest looked up from reference TRBV28 and TRBJ2-2, is DVKVTQSSRYLVKRTGEKVFLECVQDMDHENMFWYRQDPGLGLRLIYFSYDVKMKEKGDIPEGYSVSREKKERFSLILESASTNQTSMYLCASSTLLQITGELFFGEGSRLTVL.

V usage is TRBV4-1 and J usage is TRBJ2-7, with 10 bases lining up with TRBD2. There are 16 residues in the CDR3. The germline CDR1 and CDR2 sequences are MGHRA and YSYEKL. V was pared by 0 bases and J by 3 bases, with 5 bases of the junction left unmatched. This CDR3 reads CASSQEGGLANYEQYF. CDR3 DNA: TGCGCCAGCAGCCAAGAGGGGGGACTAGCGAACTACGAGCAGTACTTC.

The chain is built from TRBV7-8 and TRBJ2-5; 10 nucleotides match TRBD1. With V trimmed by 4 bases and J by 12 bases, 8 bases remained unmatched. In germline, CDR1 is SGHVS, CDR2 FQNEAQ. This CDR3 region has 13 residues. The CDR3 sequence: CASSSLIGQGEYF. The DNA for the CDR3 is TGTGCCAGCAGCTCACTAATAGGACAGGGGGAGTACTTC. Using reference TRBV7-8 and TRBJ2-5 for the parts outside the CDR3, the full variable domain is GAGVSQSPRYKVAKRGQDVALRCDPISGHVSLFWYQQALGQGPEFLTYFQNEAQLDKSGLPSDRFFAERPEGSVSTLKIQRTQQEDSAVYLCASSSLIGQGEYFGPGTRLLVL.

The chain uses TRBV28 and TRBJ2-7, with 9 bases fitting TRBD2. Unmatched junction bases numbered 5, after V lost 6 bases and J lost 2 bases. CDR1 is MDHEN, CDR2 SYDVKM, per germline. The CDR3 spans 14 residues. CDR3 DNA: TGTGCCAGCAGGGAGGTAGCGGGAGCCTACGAGCAGTACTTC. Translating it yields CASREVAGAYEQYF.

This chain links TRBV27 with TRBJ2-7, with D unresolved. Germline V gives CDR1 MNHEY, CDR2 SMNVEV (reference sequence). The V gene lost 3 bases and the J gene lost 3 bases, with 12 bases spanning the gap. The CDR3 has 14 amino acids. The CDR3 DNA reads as TGTGCCAGCAGTTTTCCCTCTGATAACTACGAGCAGTACTTC. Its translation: CASSFPSDNYEQYF.

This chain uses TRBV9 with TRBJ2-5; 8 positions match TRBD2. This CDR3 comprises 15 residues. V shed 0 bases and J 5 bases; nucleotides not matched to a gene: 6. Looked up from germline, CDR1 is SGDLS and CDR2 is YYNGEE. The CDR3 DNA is TGTGCCAGCAGCGTAGGAGCGGGAGAGGGGGAGACCCAGTACTTC. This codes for CASSVGAGEGETQYF.

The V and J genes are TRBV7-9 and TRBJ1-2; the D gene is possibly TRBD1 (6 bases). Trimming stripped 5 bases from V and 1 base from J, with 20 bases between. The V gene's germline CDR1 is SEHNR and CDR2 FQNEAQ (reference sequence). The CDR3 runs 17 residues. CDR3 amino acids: CASSQSISDRNNYGYTF. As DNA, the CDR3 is TGTGCCAGCAGCCAAAGTATATCGGACAGAAATAACTATGGCTACACCTTC. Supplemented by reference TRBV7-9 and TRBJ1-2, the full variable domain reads DTGVSQNPRHKITKRGQNVTFRCDPISEHNRLYWYRQTLGQGPEFLTYFQNEAQLEKSRLLSDRFSAERPKGSFSTLEIQRTEQGDSAMYLCASSQSISDRNNYGYTFGSGTRLTVV.

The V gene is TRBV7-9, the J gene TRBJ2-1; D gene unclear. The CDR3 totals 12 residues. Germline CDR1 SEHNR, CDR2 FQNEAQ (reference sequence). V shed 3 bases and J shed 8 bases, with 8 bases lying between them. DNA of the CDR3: TGTGCCAGCAGCTTTTACACCGATGAGCAGTTCTTC. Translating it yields CASSFYTDEQFF.

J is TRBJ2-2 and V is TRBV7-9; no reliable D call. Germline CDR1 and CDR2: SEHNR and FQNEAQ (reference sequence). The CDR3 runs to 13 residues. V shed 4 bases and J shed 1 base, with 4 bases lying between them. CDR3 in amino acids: CASSYVNTGELFF. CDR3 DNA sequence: TGTGCCAGCAGCTACGTGAACACCGGGGAGCTGTTTTTT.

The CDR3 bases are TGTGCCAGCAGCGTCTCAGGGGCGCAGGGAAACACCATATATTTT. It is translated as CASSVSGAQGNTIYF. V gene TRBV9 combines with J gene TRBJ1-3, with D possibly matching TRBD1 (6 bases). The CDR3 is 15 amino acids. The germline V and J ends were trimmed by 2 bases and 4 bases, with 13 bases remaining between them. The germline gives CDR1 SGDLS, CDR2 YYNGEE.

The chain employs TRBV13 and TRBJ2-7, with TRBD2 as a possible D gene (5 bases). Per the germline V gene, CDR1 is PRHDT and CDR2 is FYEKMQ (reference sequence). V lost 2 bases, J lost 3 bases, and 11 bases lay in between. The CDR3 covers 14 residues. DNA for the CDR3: TGTGCCAGCAGCTTACCCGGGGTTGGCTACGAGCAGTACTTC. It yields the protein CASSLPGVGYEQYF.

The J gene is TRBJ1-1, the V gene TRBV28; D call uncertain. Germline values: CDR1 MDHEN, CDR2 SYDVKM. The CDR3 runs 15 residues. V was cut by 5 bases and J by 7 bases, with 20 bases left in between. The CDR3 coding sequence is TGTGCCAGCAGTCCAGACCCCGGGCCTGACATTGAAGCTTTCTTT. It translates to CASSPDPGPDIEAFF.

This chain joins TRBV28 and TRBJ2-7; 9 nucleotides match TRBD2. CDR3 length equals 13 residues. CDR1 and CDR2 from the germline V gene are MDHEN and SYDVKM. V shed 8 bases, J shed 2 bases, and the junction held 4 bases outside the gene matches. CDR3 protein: CASLTSGTYEQYF. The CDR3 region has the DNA TGTGCCAGCCTGACTAGCGGAACCTACGAGCAGTACTTC. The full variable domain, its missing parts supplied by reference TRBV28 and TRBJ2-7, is DVKVTQSSRYLVKRTGEKVFLECVQDMDHENMFWYRQDPGLGLRLIYFSYDVKMKEKGDIPEGYSVSREKKERFSLILESASTNQTSMYLCASLTSGTYEQYFGPGTRLTVT.